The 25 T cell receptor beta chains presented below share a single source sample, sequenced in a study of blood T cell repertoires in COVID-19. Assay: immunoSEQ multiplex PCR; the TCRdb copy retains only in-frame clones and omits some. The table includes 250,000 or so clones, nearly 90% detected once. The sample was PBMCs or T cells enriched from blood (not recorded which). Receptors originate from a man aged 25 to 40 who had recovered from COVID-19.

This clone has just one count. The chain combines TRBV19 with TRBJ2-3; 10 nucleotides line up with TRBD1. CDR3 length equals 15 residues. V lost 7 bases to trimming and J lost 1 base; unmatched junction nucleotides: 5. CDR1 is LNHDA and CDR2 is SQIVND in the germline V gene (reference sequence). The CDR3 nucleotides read TGTGCCAGTATGCGGGACAGGGGAGGCACAGATACGCAGTATTTT. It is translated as CASMRDRGGTDTQYF. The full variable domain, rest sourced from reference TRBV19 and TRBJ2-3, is DGGITQSPKYLFRKEGQNVTLSCEQNLNHDAMYWYRQDPGQGLRLIYYSQIVNDFQKGDIAEGYSVSREKKESFPLTVTSAQKNPTAFYLCASMRDRGGTDTQYFGPGTRLTVL.

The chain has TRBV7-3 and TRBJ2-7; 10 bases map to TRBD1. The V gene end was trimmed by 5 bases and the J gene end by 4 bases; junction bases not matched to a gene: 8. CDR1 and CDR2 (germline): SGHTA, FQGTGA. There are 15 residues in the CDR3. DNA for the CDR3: TGTGCCAGCAGCCCACGACAGGGGGCAGTTTACGAGCAGTACTTC. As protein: CASSPRQGAVYEQYF. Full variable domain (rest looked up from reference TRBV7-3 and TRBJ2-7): GAGVSQTPSNKVTEKGKYVELRCDPISGHTALYWYRQSLGQGPEFLIYFQGTGAADDSGLPNDRFFAVRPEGSVSTLKIQRTERGDSAVYLCASSPRQGAVYEQYFGPGTRLTVT.

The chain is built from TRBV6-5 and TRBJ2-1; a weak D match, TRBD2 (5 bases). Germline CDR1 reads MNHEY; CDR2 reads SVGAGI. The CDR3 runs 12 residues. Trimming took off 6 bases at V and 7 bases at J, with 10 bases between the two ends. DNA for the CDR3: TGTGCCAGCAGGACGGGCGGGAATGAGCAGTTCTTC. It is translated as CASRTGGNEQFF.

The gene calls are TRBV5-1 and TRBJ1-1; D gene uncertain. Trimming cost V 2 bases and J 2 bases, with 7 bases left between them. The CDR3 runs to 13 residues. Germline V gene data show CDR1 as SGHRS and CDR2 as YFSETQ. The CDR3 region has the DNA TGCGCCAGCAGCTTTTCGGTTAACACTGAAGCTTTCTTT. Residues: CASSFSVNTEAFF.

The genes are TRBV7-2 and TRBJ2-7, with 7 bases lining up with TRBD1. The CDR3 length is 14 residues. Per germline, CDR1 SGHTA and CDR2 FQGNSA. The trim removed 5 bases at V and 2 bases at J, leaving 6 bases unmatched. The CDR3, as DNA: TGTGCCAGCAGCCCCCGACAGGGTACCTACGAGCAGTACTTC. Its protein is CASSPRQGTYEQYF.

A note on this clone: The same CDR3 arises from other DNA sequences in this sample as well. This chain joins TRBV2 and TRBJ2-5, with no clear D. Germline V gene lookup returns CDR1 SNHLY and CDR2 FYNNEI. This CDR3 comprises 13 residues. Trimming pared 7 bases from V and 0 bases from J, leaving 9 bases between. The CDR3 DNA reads TGTGCCAGCAACCTTGACTACCAAGAGACCCAGTACTTC. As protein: CASNLDYQETQYF.

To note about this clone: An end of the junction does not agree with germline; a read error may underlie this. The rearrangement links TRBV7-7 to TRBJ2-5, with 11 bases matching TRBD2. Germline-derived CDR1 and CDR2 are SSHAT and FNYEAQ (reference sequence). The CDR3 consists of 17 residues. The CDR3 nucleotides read TGTGCTAGCAGCTTAATAACTAGCGGGGGCCGGCCACAGACCCAGTACTTC. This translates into CASSLITSGGRPQTQYF.

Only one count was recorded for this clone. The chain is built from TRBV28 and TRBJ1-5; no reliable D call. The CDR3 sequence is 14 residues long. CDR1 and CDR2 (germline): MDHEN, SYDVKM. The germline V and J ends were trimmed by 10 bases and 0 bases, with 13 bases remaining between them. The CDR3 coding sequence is TGTGCCACCCACATTCCACATAGCAATCAGCCCCAGCATTTT. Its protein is CATHIPHSNQPQHF.

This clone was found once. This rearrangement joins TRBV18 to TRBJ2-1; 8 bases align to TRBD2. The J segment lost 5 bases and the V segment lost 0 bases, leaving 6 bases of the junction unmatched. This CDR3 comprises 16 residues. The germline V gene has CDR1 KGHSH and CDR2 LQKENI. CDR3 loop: CASSPPGTSGDNEQFF. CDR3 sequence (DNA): TGTGCCAGCTCACCACCGGGGACTAGTGGGGACAATGAGCAGTTCTTC.

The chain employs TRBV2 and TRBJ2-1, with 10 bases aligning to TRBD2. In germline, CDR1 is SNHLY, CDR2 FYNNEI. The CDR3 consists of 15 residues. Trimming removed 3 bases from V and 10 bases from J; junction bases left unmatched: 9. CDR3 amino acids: CASSDKASGRSEQFF. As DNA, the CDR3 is TGTGCCAGCAGTGATAAGGCTAGCGGGAGATCCGAGCAGTTCTTC. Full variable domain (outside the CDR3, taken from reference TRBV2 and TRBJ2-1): EPEVTQTPSHQVTQMGQEVILRCVPISNHLYFYWYRQILGQKVEFLVSFYNNEISEKSEIFDDQFSVERPDGSNFTLKIRSTKLEDSAMYFCASSDKASGRSEQFFGPGTRLTVL.

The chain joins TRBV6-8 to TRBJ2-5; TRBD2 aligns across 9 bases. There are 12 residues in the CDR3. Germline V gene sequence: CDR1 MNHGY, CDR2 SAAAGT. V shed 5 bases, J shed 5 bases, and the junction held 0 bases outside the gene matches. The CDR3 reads CASSSGGETQYF. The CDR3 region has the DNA TGTGCCAGCAGTAGCGGGGGGGAGACCCAGTACTTC.

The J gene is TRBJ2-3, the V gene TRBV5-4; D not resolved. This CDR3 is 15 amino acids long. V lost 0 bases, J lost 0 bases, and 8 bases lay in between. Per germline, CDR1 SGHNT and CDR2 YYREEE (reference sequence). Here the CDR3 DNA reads TGTGCCAGCAGCTTGGCGTTGTCTAGCACAGATACGCAGTATTTT. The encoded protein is CASSLALSSTDTQYF.

The CDR3 DNA follows: TGTGCCAGCAGACCCCGGGACATGGGTGGCTACACCTTC. This codes for CASRPRDMGGYTF. The chain joins TRBV2 to TRBJ1-2; weak D call: TRBD1 (6 bases). Germline-derived CDR1 and CDR2 are SNHLY and FYNNEI. V gave up 6 bases and J gave up 7 bases, with 15 bases separating them. This CDR3 is 13 amino acids long.

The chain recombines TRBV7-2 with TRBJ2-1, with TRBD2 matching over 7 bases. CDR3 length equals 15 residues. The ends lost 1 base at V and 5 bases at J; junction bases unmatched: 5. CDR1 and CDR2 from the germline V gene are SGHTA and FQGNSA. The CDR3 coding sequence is TGTGCCAGCAGCTTAGATCCTAGCGGTCACAATGAGCAGTTCTTC. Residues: CASSLDPSGHNEQFF.

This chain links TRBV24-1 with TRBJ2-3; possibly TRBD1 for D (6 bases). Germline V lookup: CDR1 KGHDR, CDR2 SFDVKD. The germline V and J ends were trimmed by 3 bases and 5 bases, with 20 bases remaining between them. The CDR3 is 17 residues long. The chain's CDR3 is CATSDLGQGIFRDTQYF. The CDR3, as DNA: TGTGCCACCAGTGATCTCGGGCAGGGGATCTTCAGAGATACGCAGTATTTT.

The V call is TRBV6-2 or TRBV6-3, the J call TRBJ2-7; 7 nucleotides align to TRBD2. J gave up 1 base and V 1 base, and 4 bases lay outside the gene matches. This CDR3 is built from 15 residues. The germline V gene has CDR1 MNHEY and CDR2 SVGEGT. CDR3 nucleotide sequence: TGTGCCAGCAGTTACTATAATAGCGGGTCCTACGAGCAGTACTTC. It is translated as CASSYYNSGSYEQYF.

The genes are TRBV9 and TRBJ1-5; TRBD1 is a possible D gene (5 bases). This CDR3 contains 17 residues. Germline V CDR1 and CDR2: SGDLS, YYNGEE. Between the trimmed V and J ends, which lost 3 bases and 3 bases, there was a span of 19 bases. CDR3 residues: CASSDVLRSGNNQPQHF. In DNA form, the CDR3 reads TGTGCCAGCAGCGATGTACTTAGGTCAGGGAACAATCAGCCCCAGCATTTT.

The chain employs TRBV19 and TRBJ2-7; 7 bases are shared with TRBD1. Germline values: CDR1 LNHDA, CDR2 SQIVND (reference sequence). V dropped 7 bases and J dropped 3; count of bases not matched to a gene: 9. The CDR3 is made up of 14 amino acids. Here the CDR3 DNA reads TGTGCCAGTACCCCGACAGGGAAAAACTACGAGCAGTACTTC. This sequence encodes CASTPTGKNYEQYF.

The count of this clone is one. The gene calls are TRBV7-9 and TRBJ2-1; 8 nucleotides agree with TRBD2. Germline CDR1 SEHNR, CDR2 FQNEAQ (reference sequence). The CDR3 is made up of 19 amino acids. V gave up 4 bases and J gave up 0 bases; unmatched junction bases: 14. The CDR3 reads CASSSSGLYRRGSYNEQFF. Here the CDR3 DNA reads TGTGCCAGCAGCTCTAGCGGGTTATATCGGCGGGGCTCCTACAATGAGCAGTTCTTC.

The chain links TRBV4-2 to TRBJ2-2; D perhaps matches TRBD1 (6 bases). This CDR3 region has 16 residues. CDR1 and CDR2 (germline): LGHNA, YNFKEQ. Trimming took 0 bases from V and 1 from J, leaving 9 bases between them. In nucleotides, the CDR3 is TGTGCCAGCAGCCAAGATCAGGGGATGAACACCGGGGAGCTGTTTTTT. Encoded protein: CASSQDQGMNTGELFF.

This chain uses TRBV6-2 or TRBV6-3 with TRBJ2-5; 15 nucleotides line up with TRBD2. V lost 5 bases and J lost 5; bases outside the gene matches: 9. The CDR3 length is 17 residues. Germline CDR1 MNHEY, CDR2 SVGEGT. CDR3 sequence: CASSLRTSGRAVETQYF. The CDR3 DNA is TGTGCCAGCAGTCTACGGACTAGCGGGAGGGCCGTTGAGACCCAGTACTTC.

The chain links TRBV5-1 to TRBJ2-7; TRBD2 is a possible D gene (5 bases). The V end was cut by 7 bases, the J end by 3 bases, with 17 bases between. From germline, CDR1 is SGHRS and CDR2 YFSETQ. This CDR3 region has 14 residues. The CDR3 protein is CASGVGETVYEQYF. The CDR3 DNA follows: TGCGCCAGCGGGGTCGGGGAGACCGTCTACGAGCAGTACTTC.

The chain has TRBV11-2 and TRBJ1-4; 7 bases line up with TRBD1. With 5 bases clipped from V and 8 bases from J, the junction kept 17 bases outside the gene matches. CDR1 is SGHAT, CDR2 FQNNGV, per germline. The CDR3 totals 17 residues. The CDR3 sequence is CASSPLRDTGAGEKLFF. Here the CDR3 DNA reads TGTGCCAGCAGCCCCTTGAGGGACACAGGGGCCGGGGAAAAACTGTTTTTT.

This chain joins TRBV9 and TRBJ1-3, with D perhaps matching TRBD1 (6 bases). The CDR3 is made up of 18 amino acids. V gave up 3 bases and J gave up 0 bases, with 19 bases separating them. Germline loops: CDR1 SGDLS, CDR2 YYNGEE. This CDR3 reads CASSARRPDRGSGNTIYF. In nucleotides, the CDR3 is TGTGCCAGCAGCGCGCGTAGACCGGACAGAGGCTCTGGAAACACCATATATTTT.

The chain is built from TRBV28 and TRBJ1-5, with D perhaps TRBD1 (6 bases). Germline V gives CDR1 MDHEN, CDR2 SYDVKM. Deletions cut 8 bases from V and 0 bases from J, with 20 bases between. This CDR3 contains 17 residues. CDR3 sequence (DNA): TGTGCCAGCCTCCCCCTATTGACAGGCTATAGCAATCAGCCCCAGCATTTT. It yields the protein CASLPLLTGYSNQPQHF. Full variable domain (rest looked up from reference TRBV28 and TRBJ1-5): DVKVTQSSRYLVKRTGEKVFLECVQDMDHENMFWYRQDPGLGLRLIYFSYDVKMKEKGDIPEGYSVSREKKERFSLILESASTNQTSMYLCASLPLLTGYSNQPQHFGDGTRLSIL.